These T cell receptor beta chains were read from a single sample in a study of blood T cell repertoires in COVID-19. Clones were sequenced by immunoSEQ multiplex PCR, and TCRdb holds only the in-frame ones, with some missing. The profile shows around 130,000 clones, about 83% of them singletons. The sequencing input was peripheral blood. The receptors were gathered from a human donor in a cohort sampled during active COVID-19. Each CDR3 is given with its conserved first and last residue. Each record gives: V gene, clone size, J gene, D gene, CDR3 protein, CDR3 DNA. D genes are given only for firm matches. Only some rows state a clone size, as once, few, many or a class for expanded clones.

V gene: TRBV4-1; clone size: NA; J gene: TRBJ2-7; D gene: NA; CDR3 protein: CASSQGIRGPEQYF; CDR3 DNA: TGCGCCAGCAGCCAGGGGATCAGGGGACCCGAGCAGTACTTC
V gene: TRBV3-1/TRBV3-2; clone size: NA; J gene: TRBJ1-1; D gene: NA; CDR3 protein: CASSQDGRTEAFF; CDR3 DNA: TGTGCCAGCAGCCAAGATGGCAGGACTGAAGCTTTCTTT
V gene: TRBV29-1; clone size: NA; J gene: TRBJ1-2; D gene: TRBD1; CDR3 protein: CSVDGGQGLYGYTF; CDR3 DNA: TGCAGCGTTGATGGGGGACAGGGGCTCTATGGCTACACCTTC
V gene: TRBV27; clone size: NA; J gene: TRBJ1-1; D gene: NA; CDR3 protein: CASSLAPLRGTEAFF; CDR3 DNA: TGTGCCAGCAGTTTAGCCCCTCTTCGAGGCACTGAAGCTTTCTTT
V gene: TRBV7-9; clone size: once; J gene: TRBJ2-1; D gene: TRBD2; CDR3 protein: CASSGTSVDEQFF; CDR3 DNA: TGTGCCAGCAGCGGAACTAGCGTCGATGAGCAGTTCTTC
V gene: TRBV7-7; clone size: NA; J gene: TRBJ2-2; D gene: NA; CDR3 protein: CASSRTSAVANTGELFF; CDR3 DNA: TGTGCTAGCAGCCGTACGAGCGCCGTCGCGAACACCGGGGAGCTGTTTTTT
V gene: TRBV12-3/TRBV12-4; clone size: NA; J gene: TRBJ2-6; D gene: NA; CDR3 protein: CASSLSGANVLTF; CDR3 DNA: TGTGCCAGCAGTTTGTCGGGGGCCAACGTCCTGACTTTC
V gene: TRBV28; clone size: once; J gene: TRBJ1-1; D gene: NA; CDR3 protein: CASTYVGGTEAFF; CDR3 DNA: TGTGCCAGCACGTATGTGGGGGGAACTGAAGCTTTCTTT
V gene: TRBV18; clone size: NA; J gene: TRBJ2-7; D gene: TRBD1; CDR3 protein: CASSPGTGWDEQYF; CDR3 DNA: TGTGCCAGCTCACCAGGGACAGGTTGGGACGAGCAGTACTTC
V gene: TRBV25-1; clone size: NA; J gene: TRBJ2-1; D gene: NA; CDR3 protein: CASRDSGFYNEQFF; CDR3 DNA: TGTGCCAGCAGGGACAGTGGATTTTACAATGAGCAGTTCTTC
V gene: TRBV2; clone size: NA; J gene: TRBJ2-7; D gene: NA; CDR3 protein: CASSDPSREVGQQYF; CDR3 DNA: TGTGCCAGCAGTGACCCCTCCAGGGAGGTGGGGCAGCAGTACTTC